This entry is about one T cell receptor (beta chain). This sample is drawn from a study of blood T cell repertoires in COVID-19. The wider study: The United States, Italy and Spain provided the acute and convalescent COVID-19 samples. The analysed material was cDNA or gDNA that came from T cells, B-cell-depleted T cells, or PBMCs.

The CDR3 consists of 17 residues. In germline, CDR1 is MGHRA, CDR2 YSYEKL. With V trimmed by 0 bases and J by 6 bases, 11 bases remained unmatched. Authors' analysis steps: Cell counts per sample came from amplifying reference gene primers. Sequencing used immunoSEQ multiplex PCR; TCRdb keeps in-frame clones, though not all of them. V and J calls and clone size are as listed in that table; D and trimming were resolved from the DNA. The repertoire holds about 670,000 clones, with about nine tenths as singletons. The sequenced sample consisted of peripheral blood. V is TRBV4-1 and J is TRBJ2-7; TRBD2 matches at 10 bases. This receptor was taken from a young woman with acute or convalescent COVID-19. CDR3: CASSQDLLAGASREQYF. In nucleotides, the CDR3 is TGCGCCAGCAGCCAAGATCTTCTAGCGGGGGCTAGTCGCGAGCAGTACTTC.